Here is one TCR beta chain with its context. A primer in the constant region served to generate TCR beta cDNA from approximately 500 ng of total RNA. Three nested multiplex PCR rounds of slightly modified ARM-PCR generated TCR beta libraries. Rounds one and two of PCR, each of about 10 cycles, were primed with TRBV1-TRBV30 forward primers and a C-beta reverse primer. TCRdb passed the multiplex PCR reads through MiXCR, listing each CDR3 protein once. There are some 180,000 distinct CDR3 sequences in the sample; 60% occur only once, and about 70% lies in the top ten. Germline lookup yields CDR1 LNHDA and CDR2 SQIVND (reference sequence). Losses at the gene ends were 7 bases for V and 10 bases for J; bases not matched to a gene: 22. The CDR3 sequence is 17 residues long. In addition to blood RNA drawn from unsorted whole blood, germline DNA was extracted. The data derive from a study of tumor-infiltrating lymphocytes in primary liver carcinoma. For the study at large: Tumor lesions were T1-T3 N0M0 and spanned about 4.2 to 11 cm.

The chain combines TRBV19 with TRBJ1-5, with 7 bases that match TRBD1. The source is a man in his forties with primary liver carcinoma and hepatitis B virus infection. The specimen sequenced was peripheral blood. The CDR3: CASTPTSGQASGIPQHF. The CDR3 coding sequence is TGTGCCAGTACCCCGACTTCAGGACAGGCATCGGGGATTCCCCAGCATTTT.